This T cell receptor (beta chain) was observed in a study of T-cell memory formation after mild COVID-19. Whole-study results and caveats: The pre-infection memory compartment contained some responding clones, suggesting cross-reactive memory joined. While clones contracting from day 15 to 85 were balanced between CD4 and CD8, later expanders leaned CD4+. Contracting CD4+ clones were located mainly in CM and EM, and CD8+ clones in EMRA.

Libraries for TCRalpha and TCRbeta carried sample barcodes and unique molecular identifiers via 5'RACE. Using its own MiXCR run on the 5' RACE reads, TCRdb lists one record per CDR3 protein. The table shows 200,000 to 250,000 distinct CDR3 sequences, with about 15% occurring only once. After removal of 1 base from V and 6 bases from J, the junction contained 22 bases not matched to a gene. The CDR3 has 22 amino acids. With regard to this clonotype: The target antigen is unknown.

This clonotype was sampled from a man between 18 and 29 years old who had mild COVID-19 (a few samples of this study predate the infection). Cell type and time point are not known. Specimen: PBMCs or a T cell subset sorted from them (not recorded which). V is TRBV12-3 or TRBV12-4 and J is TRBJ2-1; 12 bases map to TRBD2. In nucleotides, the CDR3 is TGTGCCAGCAGTTTAGTGTTCAGGCGACTAGCGGGGGCGTTTCCCGTGGGCAATGAGCAGTTCTTC. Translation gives CASSLVFRRLAGAFPVGNEQFF.